The clone carrying this T cell receptor (beta chain) was seen more than once but under ten times. Antigen specificity is unknown. Sequencing was performed with immunoSEQ multiplex PCR; in TCRdb, only in-frame clones are kept and a portion is missing. The table records 70,000 to 80,000 clones, around four fifths of them present only once. Trimming pared 3 bases from V and 4 bases from J, leaving 13 bases between. The CDR3 length is 14 residues. Germline values: CDR1 GTSNPN, CDR2 SVGIG (reference sequence). The sample originates from a study of cytotoxic CD8 clonotypes in ibrutinib-treated CLL. Across the study: In all, about a dozen patients were relapsed/refractory, under 16 were treatment-naive and about 18 were IGHV unmutated. Following treatment for a median around twelve months, range 6 to 36, response samples were then taken. Findings and limits, study-wide: Sampling time points were not equivalent between sustained-remission and progressing patients. Few clonotypes were public, and these shrank or held steady under treatment.

This sequence was found in a human donor with chronic lymphocytic leukemia. The material sequenced was PBMCs, taken after 24 months of ibrutinib treatment. V is TRBV30 and J is TRBJ1-3; D perhaps matches TRBD1 (6 bases). This CDR3 reads CAWRPDRSGNTIYF. The CDR3 DNA reads as TGTGCCTGGAGACCGGACAGATCGGGAAACACCATATATTTT.